This T cell receptor beta chain was found in a study of memory CD4+ T cells and cytomegalovirus serostatus. Per germline, CDR1 SGDLS and CDR2 YYNGEE. The V and J ends lost 1 base and 4 bases respectively, with 11 bases between them. The CDR3 is 14 amino acids. The repertoire was sequenced with immunoSEQ multiplex PCR; TCRdb's copy has only in-frame clones and lacks some. The table lists about 82,000 clones, 75% to 90% of them singletons. The sort gate was single viable CD3+CD4+CD8-CD45RO+ cells for memory CD4+ T cells. This clonotype originated in an adult in good health and CMV-seronegative. The sample consisted of memory CD4+ T cells from blood. This rearrangement joins TRBV9 to TRBJ1-2; a weak D match, TRBD1 (6 bases). The CDR3 DNA sequence: TGTGCCAGCAGCGTAACAGGGTTTGCCTATGGCTACACCTTC. This codes for CASSVTGFAYGYTF. Variable domain in full (rest from reference TRBV9 and TRBJ1-2): DSGVTQTPKHLITATGQRVTLRCSPRSGDLSVYWYQQSLDQGLQFLIQYYNGEERAKGNILERFSAQQFPDLHSELNLSSLELGDSALYFCASSVTGFAYGYTFGSGTRLTVV.